This T cell receptor beta chain stems from a study of T cell responses to AZD1222 COVID-19 vaccine (dated by TCRdb to 2020 to 2022). In the study overall: AZD1222 recipients with second doses at about 4 weeks or about 12 weeks were pooled, because spike-specific TCR depth and breadth did not differ between schedules. A total of about 240 trial participants underwent TCR sequencing, of whom roughly 210 received two doses of AZD1222 and about 26 received two doses of the MenACWY control vaccine. Trial participants were enrolled by age into subgroups of 18-55, 56-69 and 70-plus years, and about 150, 27 and 61 TCR-sequenced participants, respectively, were included in these subgroups. What the authors observed across the whole study: In the small 56-69-year group, the increase in depth fell short of significance, most likely because of low power. Conclusions about previously exposed vaccinees were limited because only a handful of AZD1222 recipients were SARS-CoV-2 seropositive at baseline. After two AZD1222 doses, both the breadth and the depth of spike-specific TCRs were significantly higher than at day 0 and than in MenACWY recipients. Vaccine-associated CD4 TCRs spanned the whole spike protein, with dominant responses in regions 160-218 and 743-854. Because no day 14 peak-response samples were available, the repertoires could be characterized only after the peak T cell response. Nearly half of unique spike-specific TCRs reportedly recognized epitopes outside regions mutated in the B.1.351 and B.1.1.7 variants. Participants were mostly white British and included more females than males, and it was suggested by the authors that clonal diversity may have been underestimated.

Turning to this clone: No antigen is known for it. Within one base of it there is no much larger clone, and no base qualities were kept.

V is shortened by 3 bases, J by 7 bases, and the region joining them spans 13 bases. CDR1 SGHAT and CDR2 FQNNGV were looked up in the germline V gene. The CDR3, cysteine through phenylalanine, is 14 amino acids long. Solely the CDR3 DNA is kept, with 42 bases framed from the first base. The CDR3 regions of human TCRbeta chains were analyzed by immunosequencing. The study's processing was this. TCRs in the repertoires were compared against a reference library of SARS-CoV-2-specific TCRs that had been generated with the MIRA antigen-specificity platform. Breadth was defined as the fraction of unique TCRs that were SARS-CoV-2-associated, and depth was defined as the fraction of total T cells that were SARS-CoV-2-associated. Using the MIRA data, every spike-specific TCR was mapped to the spike region that the TCR reacted to and assigned to either a CD4 or a CD8 class. Log10-transformed breadth and depth values were compared by one-way ANOVA with Sidak's multiple comparisons tests. As stored in TCRdb, this immuneACCESS dataset retains in-frame rearrangements with V and J assigned. A fraction of the clones does not appear; measured against another copy, unresolved V genes explain less than half of the discrepancy, and the remainder lacks a known reason. Clone size and V and J calls were adopted from that table, with D and trimming inferred from the DNA. The sample contains under 95,000 clones, roughly 89% of them found a single time. The ten largest account for roughly 2.3% of the sample.

This sample's time point label indicates: baseline before first vaccination. Samples from vaccinated people were obtained from the UK trials COV001 and COV002, which included a single-blind randomized controlled phase 2/3 trial of AZD1222 (ChAdOx1 nCoV-19) in healthy adults. Trial participant PBMC samples were collected at day 0 and day 28 after the second dose for TCRbeta chain sequencing. The receptor was derived from an adult in good health. Here the sequenced sample was peripheral blood, taken on day 0 of AZD1222 vaccination. Recombination connected TRBV11-2 to TRBJ2-1; the D gene is perhaps TRBD2, on 6 matching bases. The CDR3 amino acid sequence is: CASSLPGAINEQFF. The bases are TGTGCCAGCAGCTTGCCGGGAGCAATAAATGAGCAGTTCTTC.